This entry describes one TCR beta chain. The antigen it binds to is not known. Per-base qualities were not stored, and no clone one base away is much larger. The entry originates in a study of identical twins listed by TCRdb under 2016. Regarding the complete study: The study deep-sequenced TCR alpha and beta repertoires from monozygotic twins, unrelated adults of various ages and cord blood to test whether fetal clonotypes persist. Replicate twin experiments were performed at different times using different library preparation protocols to rule out contamination. General conclusions and limits of the study: Out-of-frame TCR alpha sharing in monozygotic twins was systematically underestimated by recombination models, whereas sharing between unrelated individuals was in agreement with the recombination models. Invariant T cells such as MAIT and iNKT could partly confound zero-insertion analyses, although diverse VJ usage argued against such confounding for most clonotypes. Compared with coincidental sharing between unrelated individuals, out-of-frame TCR alpha sequences shared between twins had an excess of sequences with low generation probability. In beta out-of-frame sequences, excess twin sharing was weaker, because having fewer shared sequences lowered the signal-to-noise ratio. Because the same donors could not be followed over many years, conclusions were based on cross-sectional statistical analysis. Abundant cord blood beta clonotypes had fewer insertions, young adult naive repertoires showed a similar but weaker trend, and memory repertoires showed no such trend.

Only healthy Caucasian donors were included. To prepare the library, 5' RACE was applied. TCRdb names Illumina HiSeq 2000 as the instrument used. A universal primer binding site was introduced by template switching, and a unique molecular identifier was present in the final cDNA, enabling accurate counting of TCR cDNA molecules. First-strand cDNA for TCR alpha and beta chains was synthesized from specific primers in the conserved constant-segment region. To control for contamination, every cDNA library was double barcoded, receiving both a SMART-Mk sample barcode and Illumina barcodes. Two successive PCR steps introduced TruSeq adapter sequences along with Illumina sample barcodes. The TCR alpha and beta cDNA libraries were sequenced on the Illumina HiSeq platform using custom primers. The published analysis was carried out like this. Raw reads were processed with MiGEC to extract unique molecular identifiers, and MiXCR was used to determine CDR3 positions. Recombination models were inferred per individual with the repgenHMM and IGoR tools using an EM algorithm. Shared clonotype analysis was performed with the tcR package in R, normalizing sharing by the product of cloneset sizes. Out-of-frame nonproductive sequences were analyzed to study raw recombination free of thymic and clonal selection effects. TCRdb reprocessed the public reads (quality trimming at Q25 with fastp, clone calling with MiXCR) and kept in-frame beta chains. Rows with one shared CDR3 protein collapse into an entry with the most common genes and DNA. These V and J calls originate from TCRdb's pipeline instead of the authors' own analysis. The table for this sample lists 1.5 million to 2 million distinct CDR3 sequences; roughly a third of them were counted only once. Under 0.35% of the sample is in the top ten clones.

The receptor was derived from a newborn girl in good health. The specimen sequenced was cord blood.

The CDR3 region reads CASSLDRAAEKLFF. The sequenced DNA: TGTGCCAGCAGTTTGGACAGGGCGGCTGAAAAACTGTTTTTT. The rearranged chain carries TRBV12-3 or TRBV12-4 and TRBJ1-4, and 8 junction bases match TRBD1. Including cysteine and phenylalanine, the CDR3 has 14 amino acids. Of all the DNA, just the CDR3 is kept, 42 bases in frame from base 1. V has 3 bases trimmed and J has 7 bases trimmed; junction bases matching no gene number 4.